The 31 T cell receptor beta chains below come from one sample, sequenced in a study of T cell changes during pregnancy in multiple sclerosis. Assay used: immunoSEQ multiplex PCR; TCRdb lists only in-frame clones, some missing. The sample has tens of thousands of clones; roughly nine tenths are singletons. The specimen was peripheral blood, collected in the third trimester of pregnancy. The source is a female donor in good health, enrolled as a control in a pregnancy study.

The rearrangement joins TRBV18 to TRBJ1-2; TRBD1 aligns across 11 bases. Germline V gene sequence: CDR1 KGHSH, CDR2 LQKENI. V trimming: 1 base; J trimming: 3 bases; junction bases outside the gene matches: 4. The CDR3 sequence is 16 residues long. DNA for the CDR3: TGTGCCAGCTCACCACTACGGACAGGGGGCGACTATGGCTACACCTTC. Its protein product is CASSPLRTGGDYGYTF.

The chain is built from TRBV9 and TRBJ2-2; D is unresolved. V lost 0 bases and J 2 bases, leaving 8 bases between the germline ends. Germline assignment: CDR1 SGDLS and CDR2 YYNGEE. The CDR3 is 15 amino acids. This CDR3 reads CASSVEASNTGELFF. The DNA of the CDR3 is TGTGCCAGCAGCGTAGAAGCAAGTAACACCGGGGAGCTGTTTTTT. The full variable domain, rest sourced from reference TRBV9 and TRBJ2-2, is DSGVTQTPKHLITATGQRVTLRCSPRSGDLSVYWYQQSLDQGLQFLIQYYNGEERAKGNILERFSAQQFPDLHSELNLSSLELGDSALYFCASSVEASNTGELFFGEGSRLTVL.

The rearrangement uses TRBV6-5 and TRBJ1-6; 8 bases agree with TRBD1. The CDR3 is 13 residues long. The germline V gene encodes CDR1 MNHEY and CDR2 SVGAGI. The trim removed 8 bases at V and 13 bases at J, leaving 10 bases unmatched. The CDR3 nucleotides are TGTGCCAGCGGACGCGGACAGGGTGCCCCCCTCCACTTT. As protein: CASGRGQGAPLHF.

Here the CDR3 DNA reads TGTGCCAGCAGAGCAGGGGAGAGTACTGAAGCTTTCTTT. This translates into CASRAGESTEAFF. V usage is TRBV7-9 and J usage is TRBJ1-1; tentative D call: TRBD1 (6 bases). The V end lost 6 bases, the J end lost 5 bases, and 13 bases lay between the germline ends. CDR3 length equals 13 residues. CDR1 is SEHNR and CDR2 is FQNEAQ in the germline V gene (reference sequence).

The chain combines TRBV19 with TRBJ1-1; D is possibly TRBD1 (6 bases). Germline CDR1 reads LNHDA; CDR2 reads SQIVND (reference sequence). This CDR3 is built from 16 residues. The ends were cut back, 2 bases at V and 6 bases at J, with 19 bases in the middle. This chain's CDR3 is CASSILTGNQNPEAFF. The CDR3 nucleotides read TGTGCCAGTAGTATACTAACAGGGAACCAAAACCCTGAAGCTTTCTTT.

The rearrangement uses TRBV7-2 and TRBJ2-1, with D unresolved. V lost 5 bases and J lost 10, with 12 bases in between. CDR1 is SGHTA, CDR2 FQGNSA, per germline. The CDR3 is 12 residues long. CDR3 nucleotide sequence: TGTGCCAGCAGCCGCCTTGCGCGGGAGCAGTTCTTC. Its protein product is CASSRLAREQFF.

The chain combines TRBV14 with TRBJ1-1; D is unresolved. Trimming cost V 4 bases and J 11 bases, with 20 bases left between them. Germline CDR1 is SGHDN and CDR2 is FVKESK. The CDR3 sequence is 14 residues long. The CDR3 bases are TGTGCCAGCAGCCTCGGAGGGATTCCAGCGGGGGCTTTCTTT. This translates into CASSLGGIPAGAFF. The whole variable domain, remainder taken from reference TRBV14 and TRBJ1-1, is EAGVTQFPSHSVIEKGQTVTLRCDPISGHDNLYWYRRVMGKEIKFLLHFVKESKQDESGMPNNRFLAERTGGTYSTLKVQPAELEDSGVYFCASSLGGIPAGAFFGQGTRLTVV.

This chain's CDR3 is CASSYLQGETQYF. The CDR3 DNA sequence: TGTGCCAGCAGTTACTTGCAGGGAGAGACCCAGTACTTC. The genes are TRBV6-5 and TRBJ2-5; the D gene is possibly TRBD1 (5 bases). Trimming took off 1 base at V and 4 bases at J, with 7 bases between the two ends. The CDR3 loop spans 13 amino acids. Germline V gene lookup returns CDR1 MNHEY and CDR2 SVGAGI.

This clone has a single count. The V and J genes are TRBV27 and TRBJ2-1; TRBD2 matches 8 bases. CDR3 length: 15 residues. The V gene end was trimmed by 6 bases and the J gene end by 0 bases; junction bases not matched to a gene: 4. CDR1 is MNHEY and CDR2 is SMNVEV in the germline V gene (reference sequence). For the CDR3, the DNA is TGTGCCAGCAGAGCGGGGGCCCTCTCCTACAATGAGCAGTTCTTC. It yields the protein CASRAGALSYNEQFF.

V is TRBV5-1 and J is TRBJ2-3; TRBD2 might be the D (5 bases). Germline lookup yields CDR1 SGHRS and CDR2 YFSETQ. This CDR3 has 15 amino acids. Trimming stripped 0 bases from V and 6 bases from J, with 14 bases between. The CDR3 DNA is TGCGCCAGCAGCTTGGGGACTCTGGTAATGGATACGCAGTATTTT. Protein sequence: CASSLGTLVMDTQYF.

V and J are TRBV20-1 and TRBJ2-1; D is perhaps TRBD2 (5 bases). Trimming removed 3 bases from V and 13 bases from J, with 10 bases in between. The CDR3 has 10 amino acids. The germline CDR1 and CDR2 sequences are DFQATT and SNEGSKA (reference sequence). CDR3 amino acids: CSARLAIQFF. DNA for the CDR3: TGCAGTGCTAGGCTAGCCATCCAGTTCTTC.

The CDR3 sequence: CASSLWDSRKNSPLHF. CDR3 DNA sequence: TGTGCCAGCAGCTTATGGGACAGCAGAAAAAATTCACCCCTCCACTTT. The gene calls are TRBV5-8 and TRBJ1-6; 7 nucleotides agree with TRBD1. Germline V gene data show CDR1 as SGHTS and CDR2 as YDEGEE. The CDR3 length is 16 residues. V gave up 2 bases and J gave up 7 bases; unmatched junction bases: 9. The full variable domain, in which reference TRBV5-8 and TRBJ1-6 provide the parts outside the CDR3, is EAGVTQSPTHLIKTRGQQATLRCSPISGHTSVYWYQQALGLGLQFLLWYDEGEERNRGNFPPRFSGRQFPNYSSELNVNALELEDSALYLCASSLWDSRKNSPLHFGNGTRLTVT.

V and J are TRBV28 and TRBJ1-1, with TRBD1 matching 7 bases. V was pared by 6 bases and J by 7 bases, with 14 bases of the junction left unmatched. Germline-derived CDR1 and CDR2 are MDHEN and SYDVKM. The CDR3 sequence is 15 residues long. The CDR3 nucleotides read TGTGCCAGCAGAACCCGACAGGGTGGGTCAGGTGAAGCTTTCTTT. It encodes CASRTRQGGSGEAFF. Full variable domain (outside the CDR3, taken from reference TRBV28 and TRBJ1-1): DVKVTQSSRYLVKRTGEKVFLECVQDMDHENMFWYRQDPGLGLRLIYFSYDVKMKEKGDIPEGYSVSREKKERFSLILESASTNQTSMYLCASRTRQGGSGEAFFGQGTRLTVV.

The J gene is TRBJ2-3, the V gene TRBV9, with TRBD2 matching 15 bases. This CDR3 is 17 amino acids long. Germline V CDR1 and CDR2: SGDLS, YYNGEE. J lost 0 bases, V lost 5 bases, and 4 bases had no gene match. CDR3 sequence: CASSGTSGGSSTDTQYF. The DNA for the CDR3 is TGTGCCAGCAGTGGGACTAGCGGGGGGTCTAGCACAGATACGCAGTATTTT.

CDR3 loop: CASSLGQRGFLDTQYF. CDR3 coding DNA: TGTGCCAGCAGCTTGGGCCAGCGGGGGTTCTTAGATACGCAGTATTTT. The rearrangement links TRBV5-6 to TRBJ2-3; 8 bases agree with TRBD2. Germline assignment: CDR1 SGHDT and CDR2 YYEEEE. There are 16 residues in the CDR3. V lost 0 bases to trimming and J lost 5 bases; unmatched junction nucleotides: 8.

In the case of this clone: Other nucleotide sequences from this sample produce the same CDR3. The V gene is TRBV5-6, the J gene TRBJ2-7; D is perhaps TRBD1 (5 bases). Trimming took 0 bases from V and 0 from J, leaving 16 bases between them. The germline V gene has CDR1 SGHDT and CDR2 YYEEEE. This CDR3 is built from 17 residues. CDR3 region: CASSLAGTGSSSYEQYF. DNA for the CDR3: TGTGCCAGCAGCTTGGCCGGAACAGGCTCCAGCTCCTACGAGCAGTACTTC.

The gene calls are TRBV7-9 and TRBJ1-1, with 11 bases fitting TRBD1. Germline V gene lookup returns CDR1 SEHNR and CDR2 FQNEAQ (reference sequence). CDR3 length: 18 residues. V lost 5 bases, J lost 4 bases, and 15 bases stayed unmatched. CDR3 in amino acids: CASSPRVGPGQGGTEAFF. The CDR3 DNA reads TGTGCCAGCAGCCCTAGGGTGGGGCCGGGACAGGGGGGCACTGAAGCTTTCTTT.

The chain employs TRBV7-9 and TRBJ2-7, with a weak D call TRBD1 (6 bases). V was trimmed by 5 bases and J by 4 bases, leaving 9 bases between them. CDR3 length equals 12 residues. In germline, CDR1 is SEHNR, CDR2 FQNEAQ (reference sequence). The CDR3 is CASSRTGYEQYF. The CDR3 nucleotides are TGTGCCAGCAGCCGAACAGGGTACGAGCAGTACTTC. The full variable domain, in which reference TRBV7-9 and TRBJ2-7 provide the parts outside the CDR3, is DTGVSQNPRHKITKRGQNVTFRCDPISEHNRLYWYRQTLGQGPEFLTYFQNEAQLEKSRLLSDRFSAERPKGSFSTLEIQRTEQGDSAMYLCASSRTGYEQYFGPGTRLTVT.

The sample holds one count of this clone. The chain couples TRBV27 to TRBJ1-2; D not resolved. V was pared by 6 bases and J by 2 bases, with 13 bases between. This CDR3 is built from 14 residues. Germline lookup yields CDR1 MNHEY and CDR2 SMNVEV (reference sequence). The CDR3 nucleotides are TGTGCCAGCAGCCCTTGGACGGGGAACTATGGCTACACCTTC. Protein product: CASSPWTGNYGYTF.

This chain joins TRBV30 and TRBJ1-6, with 9 nucleotides matching TRBD1. CDR3 size: 16 residues. Germline CDR1 and CDR2: GTSNPN and SVGIG (reference sequence). The V segment lost 0 bases and the J segment 9 bases; nucleotides outside the gene matches: 9. The CDR3 region has the DNA TGTGCCTGGAGTGTACCCGGGACAGGGTATGGTTCACCCCTCCACTTT. It encodes CAWSVPGTGYGSPLHF. Complete variable domain (other parts from reference TRBV30 and TRBJ1-6): SQTIHQWPATLVQPVGSPLSLECTVEGTSNPNLYWYRQAAGRGLQLLFYSVGIGQISSEVPQNLSASRPQDRQFILSSKKLLLSDSGFYLCAWSVPGTGYGSPLHFGNGTRLTVT.

About this clone itself: Compared with germline, one end of the junction differs, possibly owing to a read error. This rearrangement joins TRBV10-3 to TRBJ2-3, with a tentative D call TRBD2 (5 bases). This CDR3 is 14 amino acids long. Germline CDR1 and CDR2: ENHRY and SYGVKD. This CDR3 reads CAISGGNRTNTQYF. CDR3 coding DNA: TGTGCCATCAGTGGAGGGAACCGCACAAATACGCAGTATTTT.

The gene calls are TRBV27 and TRBJ1-2; TRBD1 might be the D (5 bases). The length of the CDR3 is 14 residues. Germline loops: CDR1 MNHEY, CDR2 SMNVEV (reference sequence). Trimming cost V 3 bases and J 4 bases, with 12 bases left between them. DNA for the CDR3: TGTGCCAGCAGTTTTGCAGGGAAGGCCTATGGCTACACCTTC. It codes for CASSFAGKAYGYTF.

The chain is built from TRBV5-4 and TRBJ2-7, with 10 nucleotides matching TRBD2. The germline CDR1 and CDR2 sequences are SGHNT and YYREEE (reference sequence). CDR3 length: 15 residues. V lost 5 bases, J lost 6 bases, and 11 bases stayed unmatched. CDR3 region: CASRISGRASGEQYF. The CDR3, as DNA: TGTGCCAGCAGGATAAGCGGGAGGGCCTCGGGCGAGCAGTACTTC. Looking up the rest from reference TRBV5-4 and TRBJ2-7 gives the full variable domain: ETGVTQSPTHLIKTRGQQVTLRCSSQSGHNTVSWYQQALGQGPQFIFQYYREEENGRGNFPPRFSGLQFPNYSSELNVNALELDDSALYLCASRISGRASGEQYFGPGTRLTVT.

This sequence joins TRBV18 and TRBJ2-2, with D uncertain. This CDR3 region has 15 residues. The germline gives CDR1 KGHSH, CDR2 LQKENI. The ends were cut back, 3 bases at V and 0 bases at J, with 8 bases in the middle. The CDR3 nucleotides are TGTGCCAGCTCACCTCGCCTAGCGAACACCGGGGAGCTGTTTTTT. It specifies CASSPRLANTGELFF.

The J gene is TRBJ2-3, the V gene TRBV7-8, with a possible D match to TRBD2 (5 bases). The CDR3 spans 16 residues. Trimming removed 6 bases at V and 0 bases at J, with 16 bases between. The germline V gene has CDR1 SGHVS and CDR2 FQNEAQ. The CDR3 nucleotides read TGTGCCAGCAGACCCCCGCCCAGGACTAGCACAGATACGCAGTATTTT. Amino acid sequence: CASRPPPRTSTDTQYF.

The chain joins TRBV28 to TRBJ1-2; TRBD1 aligns across 8 bases. The length of the CDR3 is 14 residues. J gave up 4 bases and V 3 bases, and 4 bases lay outside the gene matches. Germline V gives CDR1 MDHEN, CDR2 SYDVKM. CDR3 protein: CASSLTGEFYGYTF. The CDR3 nucleotides are TGTGCCAGCAGTTTGACAGGGGAGTTCTATGGCTACACCTTC.

The rearrangement links TRBV5-1 to TRBJ1-5; 7 nucleotides agree with TRBD1. Germline CDR1 SGHRS, CDR2 YFSETQ. Unmatched junction bases numbered 12, after V lost 4 bases and J lost 5 bases. The CDR3 sequence is 16 residues long. The DNA of the CDR3 is TGCGCCAGCAGCGCCGTTGACAGGGACGTAGATCAGCCCCAGCATTTT. Encoded protein: CASSAVDRDVDQPQHF.

The chain is built from TRBV19 and TRBJ2-1; a possible D gene is TRBD2 (5 bases). This CDR3 contains 15 residues. V lost 4 bases and J 0 bases, leaving 10 bases between the germline ends. Germline V gene lookup returns CDR1 LNHDA and CDR2 SQIVND (reference sequence). CDR3 nucleotide sequence: TGTGCCAGTAGTAGAAGAGGGAGCTCCTACAATGAGCAGTTCTTC. Its protein product is CASSRRGSSYNEQFF.

The chain carries TRBV25-1 and TRBJ1-4; D might be TRBD1 (5 bases). V was trimmed by 1 base and J by 5 bases, leaving 11 bases between them. Germline lookup yields CDR1 MGHDK and CDR2 SYGVNS. This CDR3 comprises 15 residues. DNA for the CDR3: TGTGCCAGCAGTGAATCCACAGGCCGCAATGAAAAACTGTTTTTT. This sequence encodes CASSESTGRNEKLFF.

This chain connects TRBV14 to TRBJ1-1, with TRBD1 matching over 9 bases. Germline V gene sequence: CDR1 SGHDN, CDR2 FVKESK. The CDR3 spans 16 residues. J was trimmed by 5 bases and V by 5 bases; bases with no gene match: 12. The CDR3: CASSLRTGQGRTEAFF. The CDR3 region has the DNA TGTGCCAGCAGCTTACGTACGGGACAGGGCCGAACTGAAGCTTTCTTT.

The chain carries TRBV9 and TRBJ2-5; D is perhaps TRBD2 (6 bases). The germline V gene has CDR1 SGDLS and CDR2 YYNGEE. The V gene lost 3 bases and the J gene lost 2 bases, with 14 bases spanning the gap. The CDR3 has 15 amino acids. For the CDR3, the DNA is TGTGCCAGCAGCGGGAAAGGGACTGATCAAGAGACCCAGTACTTC. Protein: CASSGKGTDQETQYF. The variable domain in full, with the rest retrieved from reference TRBV9 and TRBJ2-5, is DSGVTQTPKHLITATGQRVTLRCSPRSGDLSVYWYQQSLDQGLQFLIQYYNGEERAKGNILERFSAQQFPDLHSELNLSSLELGDSALYFCASSGKGTDQETQYFGPGTRLLVL.